This T cell receptor (beta chain) was sequenced during a study of blood T cell repertoires in COVID-19. On the study more broadly: COVID-19 samples collected from the United States, Italy and Spain covered acute and convalescent phases. PBMCs, B-cell-depleted T cells, or T cells were the source of the cDNA or gDNA that made up the material.

The CDR3 has 15 residues. Looked up from germline, CDR1 is MDHEN and CDR2 is SYDVKM. The V and J ends lost 3 bases and 1 base respectively, with 10 bases between them. Study processing details: It was from reference gene primer amplification that nucleated cell counts were estimated. Profiled with immunoSEQ multiplex PCR; TCRdb holds only in-frame clones, not every one. For V, J and clone size, that table is used; D and trimming come from the DNA. The data show just over 650,000 clones, about 90% seen once. The sequence came from a young woman with acute or convalescent COVID-19. Sequences were obtained from peripheral blood. The chain recombines TRBV28 with TRBJ1-5; D is ambiguous. CDR3 amino acids: CASSFGPASNQPQHF. CDR3 DNA sequence: TGTGCCAGCAGTTTTGGGCCAGCCAGCAATCAGCCCCAGCATTTT.